What follows are 9 T cell receptor beta chains derived from one specimen sequenced in a study of Ad26.COV2.S vaccination and SARS-CoV-2 variants. Generated by immunoSEQ multiplex PCR, the TCRdb table keeps only in-frame clones and is missing some. This sample has hundreds of thousands of clones, with 92% found just once. Here the sequenced sample was peripheral blood, taken after recovery from COVID-19. These receptors all come from a human donor who had recovered from COVID-19.

The chain has TRBV4-3 and TRBJ2-1, with 8 bases fitting TRBD2. The CDR3 consists of 17 residues. The germline V gene has CDR1 LGHNA and CDR2 YSLEER. The V and J ends lost 0 bases and 3 bases, in that order; junction bases with no gene match: 7. The CDR3 is CASSQDTGGVLYNEQFF. The CDR3, as DNA: TGCGCCAGCAGCCAAGATACCGGGGGGGTCCTCTACAATGAGCAGTTCTTC.

The J gene is TRBJ1-2, the V gene TRBV27, with TRBD1 identical over 7 bases. The germline V gene encodes CDR1 MNHEY and CDR2 SMNVEV (reference sequence). CDR3 length: 15 residues. V lost 4 bases, J lost 2 bases, and 7 bases stayed unmatched. CDR3 nucleotides: TGTGCCAGCAGTTACACCGGGACAGTAAACTATGGCTACACCTTC. This sequence encodes CASSYTGTVNYGYTF.

The chain links TRBV19 to TRBJ2-7; TRBD2 matches at 7 bases. The junction had 1 base not matched to a gene; V was cut back by 3 bases and J by 5 bases. CDR1 is LNHDA and CDR2 is SQIVND in the germline V gene (reference sequence). The CDR3 runs to 12 residues. Here the CDR3 reads CASSMGGNEQYF. The CDR3 DNA is TGTGCCAGTAGTATGGGAGGGAACGAGCAGTACTTC.

The chain joins TRBV7-2 to TRBJ1-2; D is undetermined. The CDR3 runs to 14 residues. From germline, CDR1 is SGHTA and CDR2 FQGNSA. V shed 2 bases and J shed 6 bases, with 13 bases lying between them. The CDR3 sequence is CASSLIRPADGYTF. CDR3 sequence (DNA): TGTGCCAGCAGCTTAATTCGGCCCGCCGATGGCTACACCTTC.

V gene TRBV2 combines with J gene TRBJ2-3, with D possibly matching TRBD2 (6 bases). The CDR3 spans 13 residues. V dropped 4 bases and J dropped 4 bases, with 9 bases sitting between them. The germline CDR1 and CDR2 sequences are SNHLY and FYNNEI. The CDR3 DNA sequence: TGTGCCAGCAGTGGCGGGATCCCAGATACGCAGTATTTT. Translated, it gives CASSGGIPDTQYF.

The chain uses TRBV11-2 and TRBJ2-7; D not certain. The CDR3 length is 13 residues. The V end lost 1 base, the J end lost 4 bases, and 8 bases lay between the germline ends. Per the germline V gene, CDR1 is SGHAT and CDR2 is FQNNGV. The CDR3 coding sequence is TGTGCCAGCAGCTTAGCGGCAGGTTACGAGCAGTACTTC. This sequence encodes CASSLAAGYEQYF.

On this clone: This sample also contains other DNA sequences that code for the same CDR3. This chain links TRBV12-3 or TRBV12-4 with TRBJ1-5; TRBD1 aligns across 9 bases. The CDR3 has 13 amino acids. V gave up 5 bases and J gave up 5 bases; unmatched junction bases: 1. CDR3 in amino acids: CASSRQGDQPQHF. The CDR3 region has the DNA TGTGCCAGCAGTCGACAGGGGGATCAGCCCCAGCATTTT.

This chain links TRBV6-5 with TRBJ1-4; unclear D gene. Germline V gene lookup returns CDR1 MNHEY and CDR2 SVGAGI. The CDR3 has 14 residues. V was shortened by 2 bases and J by 3 bases, with 7 bases between the two germline ends. CDR3 loop: CASSYDTPNEKLFF. CDR3 nucleotides: TGTGCCAGCAGTTACGACACGCCTAATGAAAAACTGTTTTTT.

The V gene is TRBV7-2, the J gene TRBJ1-2; TRBD1 matches at 9 bases. This CDR3 is built from 14 residues. V dropped 5 bases and J dropped 9; count of bases not matched to a gene: 10. CDR1 and CDR2 (germline): SGHTA, FQGNSA. CDR3: CASSPDRGQWRYTF. The CDR3 DNA is TGTGCCAGCAGCCCGGACAGGGGACAGTGGCGCTACACCTTC.